Listed below are T cell receptor beta chains from one sample, sequenced in a study of T-cell memory formation after mild COVID-19. TCRdb reprocessed the 5' RACE reads via MiXCR and lists one record per CDR3 protein. The sample shows over 150,000 distinct CDR3 sequences, roughly 18% of them seen only once. The sequencing sample was made of PBMCs or a T cell subset sorted from them (not recorded which). These receptors all stem from a man in his late teens or twenties who had mild COVID-19 (a few samples of this study predate the infection). Cell type and time point are not known. Each CDR3 is given with its conserved first and last residue. A D gene is named only where the DNA matches it firmly. A clone size is listed for some rows: how often the clone was seen (once, few, many), or a class if it is expanded.

cdr3_aa cdr3_nt cdr3_length d_call j_call v_call clone_size
CASSQGAQGVETQYF TGTGCCAGCAGCCAAGGAGCACAGGGGGTGGAGACCCAGTACTTC 15 TRBD1 TRBJ2-5 TRBV4-2 -
CASSQAGYTEAFF TGCGCCAGCAGCCAAGCAGGTTACACTGAAGCTTTCTTT 13 - TRBJ1-1 TRBV4-3 -
CASSKSGGSYNEQFF TGTGCCAGCAGTAAAAGCGGGGGCTCATACAATGAGCAGTTCTTC 15 TRBD2 TRBJ2-1 TRBV12-3/TRBV12-4 -
CASSGSRADNSPLHF TGTGCCAGCAGTGGGTCAAGGGCCGATAATTCACCCCTCCACTTT 15 - TRBJ1-6 TRBV28 many
CASSQGGTGRHYGYTF TGTGCCAGCAGCCAAGGGGGGACAGGGCGTCACTACGGCTACACCTTC 16 TRBD1 TRBJ1-2 TRBV3-1 -
CASSLVPGGNQPQHF TGCGCCAGCAGCTTGGTTCCAGGGGGCAATCAGCCCCAGCATTTT 15 - TRBJ1-5 TRBV5-1 many
CASSSGRAGNTIYF TGCGCCAGCAGCTCGGGACGGGCTGGAAACACCATATATTTT 14 - TRBJ1-3 TRBV5-1 -
CASSLGGGASTQYF TGTGCCAGCAGCTTAGGAGGGGGGGCTTCGACGCAGTATTTT 14 - TRBJ2-3 TRBV7-2 -
CASGLVQETQYF TGTGCCAGTGGACTGGTCCAAGAGACCCAGTACTTC 12 - TRBJ2-5 TRBV3-1 -
CSAPDRGNEQFF TGCAGTGCCCCCGACAGGGGTAATGAGCAGTTCTTC 12 TRBD1 TRBJ2-1 TRBV20-1 -
CASTLLGTSGTDTQYF TGTGCCAGCACCCTCTTAGGGACTAGCGGCACAGATACGCAGTATTTT 16 TRBD2 TRBJ2-3 TRBV28 few
CASSPSGVRQETQYF TGTGCCAGCAGCCCTAGCGGGGTCCGCCAAGAGACCCAGTACTTC 15 TRBD2 TRBJ2-5 TRBV5-4 few
CASSFLTGYNTEAFF TGCGCCAGCAGCTTTCTGACAGGGTATAACACTGAAGCTTTCTTT 15 TRBD1 TRBJ1-1 TRBV5-1 -
CASSLEGWQGWTDTQYF TGCGCCAGCAGCTTGGAGGGTTGGCAGGGGTGGACAGATACGCAGTATTTT 17 - TRBJ2-3 TRBV5-1 -
CASSLGRRGSTDTQYF TGTGCCAGCAGCTTAGGCCGCAGGGGAAGCACAGATACGCAGTATTTT 16 - TRBJ2-3 TRBV11-2 -
CASSQSSGGGADTQYF TGTGCCAGCAGCCAGAGTAGCGGGGGAGGTGCAGATACGCAGTATTTT 16 TRBD2 TRBJ2-3 TRBV4-2 many
CASSSPVGAIADTQYF TGTGCCAGCAGCTCACCCGTCGGCGCGATAGCAGATACGCAGTATTTT 16 - TRBJ2-3 TRBV7-3 -
CASSPLVGTDTQYF TGTGCCAGCAGCCCACTGGTAGGCACAGATACGCAGTATTTT 14 - TRBJ2-3 TRBV7-2 -
CATSDPDKPQHF TGTGCCACCAGTGACCCGGACAAGCCCCAGCATTTT 12 - TRBJ1-5 TRBV24-1 few
CASSLRAGGETQYF TGTGCCAGCAGTCTACGGGCAGGCGGGGAGACCCAGTACTTC 14 - TRBJ2-5 TRBV7-8 many
CASSPRTGTIDTQYF TGTGCCAGCAGCCCCCGGACAGGGACTATCGATACGCAGTATTTT 15 - TRBJ2-3 TRBV3-1 -
CASMGTPGNTTYF TGTGCCAGCATGGGGACCCCTGGAAACACCACATATTTT 13 - TRBJ1-3 TRBV27 -
CASRSSSGANVLTF TGCGCCAGCAGATCCAGCTCTGGGGCCAACGTCCTGACTTTC 14 - TRBJ2-6 TRBV5-1 -
CASSYSQINYGYTF TGTGCCAGCAGTTACTCCCAGATTAACTATGGCTACACCTTC 14 - TRBJ1-2 TRBV6-6 few
CASSFTATGAYGYTF TGTGCCAGCAGCTTCACGGCGACAGGGGCGTATGGCTACACCTTC 15 TRBD1 TRBJ1-2 TRBV7-2 once
CASSPPSSETQYF TGTGCCAGCTCACCACCGAGTTCAGAGACCCAGTACTTC 13 - TRBJ2-5 TRBV18 few
CASSLGEEQFF TGTGCCAGCAGCTTAGGTGAAGAGCAGTTCTTC 11 - TRBJ2-1 TRBV11-3 few
CASSFWTGPNTEAFF TGCGCCAGCAGCTTTTGGACAGGACCGAACACTGAAGCTTTCTTT 15 TRBD1 TRBJ1-1 TRBV5-1 -
CASSLKGGDFRELFF TGTGCCAGCAGCTTAAAGGGCGGGGATTTCAGGGAGCTGTTTTTT 15 - TRBJ2-2 TRBV7-3 -
CASSRQGLGTQYF TGTGCCAGCAGCCGACAGGGGCTGGGGACCCAGTACTTC 13 TRBD1 TRBJ2-5 TRBV9 -
CASSLAPGVEEDGYTF TGTGCCAGCAGCTTGGCCCCCGGGGTGGAGGAGGATGGCTACACCTTC 16 - TRBJ1-2 TRBV5-6 few
CASRRTASSGNTIYF TGCGCCAGCAGGAGGACAGCCAGCTCTGGAAACACCATATATTTT 15 - TRBJ1-3 TRBV5-1 -
CSALGTAANYGYTF TGCAGTGCTCTGGGGACAGCCGCTAACTATGGCTACACCTTC 14 TRBD1 TRBJ1-2 TRBV20-1 -
CASSPGLAGRHNEQFF TGTGCCAGCAGTCCCGGACTAGCGGGGCGCCACAATGAGCAGTTCTTC 16 TRBD2 TRBJ2-1 TRBV12-3/TRBV12-4 few
CASSVGTGNQPQHF TGTGCCAGCAGCGTAGGGACAGGCAATCAGCCCCAGCATTTT 14 TRBD1 TRBJ1-5 TRBV12-3/TRBV12-4 few
CASSFHGARLTF TGTGCCAGCAGCTTCCACGGAGCACGCCTGACTTTC 12 - TRBJ2-6 TRBV11-3 -
CSVGPQLENTDTQYF TGCAGCGTTGGCCCCCAACTAGAGAACACAGATACGCAGTATTTT 15 - TRBJ2-3 TRBV29-1 few